A single sample is the source of the 13 T cell receptor beta chains below, sequenced in a study of blood T cell repertoires in COVID-19. Profiling relied on immunoSEQ multiplex PCR, and the TCRdb table lists in-frame clones only, not all of them. The profile shows under 200,000 clones, 85% to 90% of them singletons. Sequencing used peripheral blood. The receptors stem from a man aged 40-49 years with active or convalescent COVID-19.

This clone was recorded only once. The J gene is TRBJ2-7, the V gene TRBV1; TRBD1 is the table's D call, not checked against the DNA. TRBV1 is an annotated pseudogene. The CDR3 spans 13 residues. CDR3 DNA sequence: TGCACCAGCAGCCAAGCGATTTGGCACGAGCAGTACTTC. This translates into CTSSQAIWHEQYF.

As DNA, the CDR3 is TGTGCCACAGGACAGGGGGAAGCCGGGGAGCTGTTTTTT. It specifies CATGQGEAGELFF. The J gene is TRBJ2-2, the V gene TRBV10-3, with 10 bases identical to TRBD1. Germline CDR1 and CDR2: ENHRY and SYGVKD. The V gene end was trimmed by 10 bases and the J gene end by 6 bases; junction bases not matched to a gene: 5. The CDR3 consists of 13 residues.

This rearrangement joins TRBV28 to TRBJ2-7; tentative D call: TRBD2 (5 bases). Germline V gene data show CDR1 as MDHEN and CDR2 as SYDVKM. The germline V and J ends were trimmed by 6 bases and 4 bases, with 13 bases remaining between them. This CDR3 region has 13 residues. CDR3 sequence (DNA): TGTGCCAGCAGCTCGGGGAAGAGTTACGAGCAGTACTTC. As protein: CASSSGKSYEQYF.

The V and J genes are TRBV28 and TRBJ1-2, with TRBD1 identical over 11 bases. The CDR3 is made up of 16 amino acids. J was trimmed by 2 bases and V by 5 bases; bases with no gene match: 7. Germline V gives CDR1 MDHEN, CDR2 SYDVKM. This CDR3 is CASSQPDRGQNYGYTF. The CDR3 nucleotides are TGTGCCAGCAGTCAACCGGACAGGGGGCAGAACTATGGCTACACCTTC.

The gene calls are TRBV5-1 and TRBJ2-7, with 7 nucleotides matching TRBD1. V trimming: 5 bases; J trimming: 7 bases; junction bases outside the gene matches: 9. Per germline, CDR1 SGHRS and CDR2 YFSETQ. CDR3 length: 13 amino acids. CDR3: CASRRDSTMEQYF. CDR3 bases: TGCGCCAGCAGACGGGACAGTACGATGGAGCAGTACTTC.

This rearrangement joins TRBV2 to TRBJ1-5; 7 positions agree with TRBD1. The V and J ends lost 3 bases and 6 bases, in that order; junction bases with no gene match: 5. The length of the CDR3 is 14 residues. The germline CDR1 and CDR2 sequences are SNHLY and FYNNEI. The CDR3, as DNA: TGTGCCAGCAGTGAGGTTCAGGGGGGTCAGCCCCAGCATTTT. This sequence encodes CASSEVQGGQPQHF.

The gene calls are TRBV14 and TRBJ1-3; D remains ambiguous. V was cut by 1 base and J by 0 bases, with 19 bases left in between. CDR1 SGHDN and CDR2 FVKESK come from the germline V gene. The CDR3 consists of 19 residues. Written as DNA, the CDR3 is TGTGCCAGCAGCCAAGGATCAGCGTTACACGGGAGCTCTGGAAACACCATATATTTT. Its protein is CASSQGSALHGSSGNTIYF.

This chain joins TRBV6-1 and TRBJ1-3, with no clear D. CDR3 length: 15 residues. V lost 0 bases, J lost 4 bases, and 10 bases lay in between. Germline V gives CDR1 MNHNS, CDR2 SASEGT. CDR3 sequence reads: CASSEAGLGGNTIYF. Here the CDR3 DNA reads TGTGCCAGCAGTGAAGCGGGTTTGGGCGGAAACACCATATATTTT.

The chain uses TRBV27 and TRBJ1-1; 7 bases are shared with TRBD1. The CDR3 runs 18 residues. Germline loops: CDR1 MNHEY, CDR2 SMNVEV (reference sequence). V was pared by 0 bases and J by 5 bases, with 15 bases of the junction left unmatched. This CDR3 reads CASSLSPDRLNLRTEAFF. The DNA for the CDR3 is TGTGCCAGCAGTTTATCCCCGGACAGGTTGAATTTAAGAACTGAAGCTTTCTTT.

The rearrangement joins TRBV7-9 to TRBJ2-7; 7 nucleotides match TRBD1. Trimming at V came to 8 bases and at J to 4 bases, leaving 11 bases not matched to a gene. The CDR3 is made up of 14 amino acids. CDR1 and CDR2 (germline): SEHNR, FQNEAQ (reference sequence). DNA of the CDR3: TGTGCCAGCGGAGAGGACAGGTTGGGGTACGAGCAGTACTTC. It specifies CASGEDRLGYEQYF.

The CDR3 is CASSLGPTGSGNTIYF. The CDR3 region has the DNA TGTGCCAGCAGCTTAGGACCGACAGGCTCTGGAAACACCATATATTTT. The rearrangement uses TRBV7-3 and TRBJ1-3; possible D gene TRBD1, 6 bases. Germline V gene data show CDR1 as SGHTA and CDR2 as FQGTGA. CDR3 length: 16 residues. Trimming removed 2 bases from V and 0 bases from J, with 11 bases in between.

The V and J genes are TRBV29-1 and TRBJ1-2; possible D gene TRBD1, 6 bases. CDR3 size: 11 residues. CDR1 SQVTM and CDR2 ANQGSEA come from the germline V gene. V was shortened by 7 bases and J by 3 bases, with 9 bases between the two germline ends. This chain's CDR3 is CSGQEDYGYTF. The CDR3 nucleotides read TGCAGCGGACAGGAGGACTATGGCTACACCTTC.

This chain connects TRBV25-1 to TRBJ2-7; TRBD1 agrees at 10 bases. CDR3 size: 15 residues. V gave up 8 bases and J gave up 1 base; unmatched junction bases: 8. CDR1 is MGHDK, CDR2 SYGVNS, per germline. In DNA form, the CDR3 reads TGTGCCAGCGGGGGAGGGACAGGGGTATCCTACGAGCAGTACTTC. Its translation: CASGGGTGVSYEQYF.